Listed below are T cell receptor beta chains from one sample, sequenced in a study of neurological immune-mediated disorders. One entry per CDR3 protein, called by TCRdb with MiXCR from the 5' RACE reads. In the table there are 40,000 to 45,000 distinct CDR3 sequences, roughly 13% of which are singletons. Sequenced material: PBMCs. The source is a female donor in good health. CDR3s include the opening cysteine and the closing phenylalanine or tryptophan. The D gene is left open where the match is weak. The listing skips clone size in some rows; elsewhere it reads once, few, many or a size class.

cdr3_aa cdr3_nt v_call d_call j_call clone_size
CASSPRTSGNTDTQYF TGTGCCAGCAGCCCACGGACTAGCGGGAACACAGATACGCAGTATTTT TRBV5-5 TRBD2 TRBJ2-3 many
CASSGVSSGRANEQFF TGCGCCAGCAGCGGAGTATCTAGCGGGAGGGCCAATGAGCAGTTCTTC TRBV5-1 TRBD2 TRBJ2-1 many
CASSLTVNTGELFF TGTGCCAGCAGTTTAACGGTGAACACCGGGGAGCTGTTTTTT TRBV12-3/TRBV12-4 NA TRBJ2-2 many
CASSSQGVDYTF TGCGCCAGCAGCTCCCAGGGAGTCGACTACACCTTC TRBV5-1 NA TRBJ1-2 many
CSVKVFDQRGGVGYGYTF TGCAGCGTCAAGGTTTTCGACCAACGGGGGGGGGTCGGCTATGGCTACACCTTC TRBV29-1 NA TRBJ1-2 many
CASSLAPRGPTGELFF TGCGCCAGCAGCTTGGCCCCACGAGGACCCACCGGGGAGCTGTTTTTT TRBV5-1 NA TRBJ2-2 many
CASSLFGQGANGELFF TGTGCCAGCAGTTTATTCGGGCAGGGGGCGAACGGGGAGCTGTTTTTT TRBV12-3/TRBV12-4 TRBD1 TRBJ2-2 many
CASSAGQFNYGYTF TGTGCCAGCAGCGCGGGACAGTTTAACTATGGCTACACCTTC TRBV7-9 TRBD1 TRBJ1-2 many
CASSARDGGTQYF TGTGCCAGCAGCGCGCGGGATGGTGGTACGCAGTATTTT TRBV7-2 NA TRBJ2-3 many
CATSRGRGLKTDTQYF TGTGCCACCAGCAGAGGGAGGGGATTAAAAACAGATACGCAGTATTTT TRBV15 NA TRBJ2-3 few
CSARQTGAAYEQYF TGCAGTGCTAGACAGACAGGGGCGGCCTACGAGCAGTACTTC TRBV20-1 TRBD1 TRBJ2-7 many
CASSLRLAVSSYNEQFF TGCGCCAGCAGCTTGAGGCTAGCGGTAAGCTCCTACAATGAGCAGTTCTTC TRBV5-1 TRBD2 TRBJ2-1 many
CASSLGTRGPFSTDTQYF TGTGCCAGCAGCTTGGGGACGAGGGGGCCCTTCTCCACAGATACGCAGTATTTT TRBV5-6 TRBD1 TRBJ2-3 few
CASSLFAGADEQFF TGTGCCAGCAGTTTGTTTGCCGGGGCAGATGAGCAGTTCTTC TRBV12-3/TRBV12-4 NA TRBJ2-1 NA
CASSLGTGTAMNTQYF TGTGCCAGCAGTTTAGGGACAGGCACGGCCATGAATACGCAGTATTTT TRBV28 TRBD1 TRBJ2-3 many
CSVGPEGVRGYTF TGCAGCGTTGGCCCGGAGGGGGTGCGGGGCTACACCTTC TRBV29-1 NA TRBJ1-2 many
CASSVYRTSEHNEQFF TGTGCCAGCAGCGTTTACCGGACTAGCGAGCACAATGAGCAGTTCTTC TRBV7-9 TRBD2 TRBJ2-1 NA
CASSVGLAGVGGELFF TGTGCCAGCAGTGTCGGACTAGCGGGAGTAGGCGGGGAGCTGTTTTTT TRBV12-3/TRBV12-4 TRBD2 TRBJ2-2 many
CASSQVRGQQYF TGTGCCAGCAGCCAAGTCCGAGGGCAGCAGTACTTC TRBV3-1 NA TRBJ2-7 few
CASSYTRGTGAGHGYTF TGTGCCAGCAGTTACACGAGAGGGACGGGGGCGGGACATGGCTACACCTTC TRBV6-5 NA TRBJ1-2 many
CSARGQTQGAVSYEQYF TGCAGTGCTAGAGGACAGACACAGGGGGCCGTTTCCTACGAGCAGTACTTC TRBV20-1 TRBD1 TRBJ2-7 many
CSARDPGVTDTQYF TGCAGTGCTAGGGACCCGGGAGTCACAGATACGCAGTATTTT TRBV20-1 NA TRBJ2-3 many
CASSLRTGGGEQYF TGTGCCAGCAGCTTAAGGACAGGGGGCGGCGAGCAGTACTTC TRBV7-9 TRBD1 TRBJ2-7 many
CASLTAGLNTEAFF TGTGCCAGCCTGACAGCGGGATTGAACACTGAAGCTTTCTTT TRBV12-3/TRBV12-4 NA TRBJ1-1 many
CSASGSSGGVREEQFF TGCAGTGCTAGCGGGTCTAGCGGGGGGGTGCGTGAGGAACAGTTCTTC TRBV20-1 TRBD2 TRBJ2-1 NA
CSARATLPNYGYTF TGCAGTGCTAGGGCGACACTACCTAACTATGGCTACACCTTC TRBV20-1 NA TRBJ1-2 many
CASSQRRGVGETQYF TGTGCCAGCAGCCAACGGCGGGGGGTAGGAGAGACCCAGTACTTC TRBV3-1 TRBD2 TRBJ2-5 many
CASGDMVGTDTQYF TGTGCCTCGGGGGACATGGTGGGCACAGATACGCAGTATTTT TRBV10-3 NA TRBJ2-3 NA
CASSILRGQGTDTQYF TGCGCCAGCAGCATCCTCAGAGGTCAGGGCACAGATACGCAGTATTTT TRBV5-1 NA TRBJ2-3 many
CASSLQGRDGYTF TGTGCCAGCAGCCTCCAGGGCCGGGATGGCTACACCTTC TRBV6-5 NA TRBJ1-2 many
CASRRASDEQFF TGTGCCAGCAGGCGAGCCAGCGATGAGCAGTTCTTC TRBV27 NA TRBJ2-1 NA
CASSLNRGEEFGNEQFF TGTGCCAGCAGCCTCAACCGGGGCGAGGAGTTTGGGAATGAGCAGTTCTTC TRBV9 NA TRBJ2-1 many
CSVGGETPASYNEQFF TGCAGCGTGGGGGGAGAGACGCCAGCCTCCTACAATGAGCAGTTCTTC TRBV29-1 NA TRBJ2-1 many
CASSSPGKGEETQYF TGTGCCAGCAGCTCTCCAGGGAAAGGCGAGGAGACCCAGTACTTC TRBV14 NA TRBJ2-5 many
CSARDRVYGYTF TGCAGTGCTAGGGACAGGGTCTATGGCTACACCTTC TRBV20-1 TRBD1 TRBJ1-2 NA
CASSISGNPTDTQYF TGTGCCAGTAGTATTTCTGGGAACCCCACAGATACGCAGTATTTT TRBV19 NA TRBJ2-3 many
CSAHQGTPYEQYF TGCAGTGCCCATCAGGGCACACCTTACGAGCAGTACTTC TRBV20-1 NA TRBJ2-7 many
CSASTRAGETQYF TGCAGTGCTAGTACCAGGGCGGGGGAGACCCAGTACTTC TRBV20-1 NA TRBJ2-5 NA
CAVTKMRETQYF TGTGCCGTCACCAAGATGAGGGAGACCCAGTACTTC TRBV30 NA TRBJ2-5 many
CSAIEDRARRHTEAFF TGCAGTGCTATCGAGGACAGGGCGAGAAGGCACACTGAAGCTTTCTTT TRBV20-1 TRBD1 TRBJ1-1 many
CASSFARSGLGAYGYTF TGTGCCAGCAGTTTCGCCCGGTCGGGTCTGGGTGCCTATGGCTACACCTTC TRBV27 NA TRBJ1-2 many
CSVAPRAVNTEAFF TGCAGCGTCGCACCTCGGGCAGTCAACACTGAAGCTTTCTTT TRBV29-1 NA TRBJ1-1 many
CASPQGNNQPQHF TGTGCCAGCCCCCAGGGGAACAATCAGCCCCAGCATTTT TRBV6-7 NA TRBJ1-5 many
CASSRVAAYNEQFF TGTGCCAGCAGCCGGGTAGCGGCCTACAATGAGCAGTTCTTC TRBV6-1 NA TRBJ2-1 many
CASSPEGAGEAFF TGTGCCAGCAGCCCCGAGGGGGCAGGTGAAGCTTTCTTT TRBV5-4 TRBD1 TRBJ1-1 NA
CSAMGQLNTEAFF TGCAGCGCTATGGGACAGTTGAACACTGAAGCTTTCTTT TRBV29-1 TRBD1 TRBJ1-1 many
CSASDRLARYEQYF TGCAGTGCTAGCGATAGACTAGCAAGGTACGAGCAGTACTTC TRBV20-1 TRBD2 TRBJ2-7 many
CAIRAEDTIYF TGTGCCATCAGAGCCGAGGACACCATATATTTT TRBV10-3 NA TRBJ1-3 many
CASSVVGYNSPLHF TGTGCCAGCAGCGTAGTCGGCTATAATTCACCCCTCCACTTT TRBV9 NA TRBJ1-6 many
CASSPDRGPDTQYF TGTGCCAGCAGCCCCGACAGGGGCCCGGATACGCAGTATTTT TRBV11-2 TRBD1 TRBJ2-3 many
CASSLKLAGEFQETQYF TGTGCCAGCAGCTTGAAACTAGCGGGGGAGTTCCAAGAGACCCAGTACTTC TRBV5-6 TRBD2 TRBJ2-5 many
CASSPGWGQGSGPSPLHF TGTGCCAGCAGCCCCGGGTGGGGACAGGGGAGCGGCCCTTCACCCCTCCACTTT TRBV5-5 TRBD1 TRBJ1-6 many
CASSYRTGGASPTNEKLFF TGTGCCAGCAGCTATAGGACAGGGGGCGCCTCTCCAACTAATGAAAAACTGTTTTTT TRBV7-2 TRBD1 TRBJ1-4 many